This T cell receptor beta chain derives from a study of neoadjuvant anti-PD-1 for oral cavity cancer. Time point noted: after neoadjuvant nivolumab, at surgical resection. Germline V gives CDR1 MNHEY, CDR2 SMNVEV (reference sequence). V trimming: 6 bases; J trimming: 11 bases; junction bases outside the gene matches: 11. The CDR3 length is 14 residues. Using immunoSEQ multiplex PCR, the repertoire was profiled, and TCRdb retains in-frame clones only, with some absent. The sample consists of just under 70,000 clones, roughly 84% of them appearing once. The receptor comes from a person aged 40 to 85 with oral cavity squamous cell carcinoma. The source was PBMCs, collected after nivolumab (anti-PD-1) treatment. The gene calls are TRBV27 and TRBJ2-1; 9 bases map to TRBD1. The CDR3 DNA follows: TGTGCCAGCAGCCGGGACAGGGACCAGGCAAAGCAGTTCTTC. Translated, it gives CASSRDRDQAKQFF.